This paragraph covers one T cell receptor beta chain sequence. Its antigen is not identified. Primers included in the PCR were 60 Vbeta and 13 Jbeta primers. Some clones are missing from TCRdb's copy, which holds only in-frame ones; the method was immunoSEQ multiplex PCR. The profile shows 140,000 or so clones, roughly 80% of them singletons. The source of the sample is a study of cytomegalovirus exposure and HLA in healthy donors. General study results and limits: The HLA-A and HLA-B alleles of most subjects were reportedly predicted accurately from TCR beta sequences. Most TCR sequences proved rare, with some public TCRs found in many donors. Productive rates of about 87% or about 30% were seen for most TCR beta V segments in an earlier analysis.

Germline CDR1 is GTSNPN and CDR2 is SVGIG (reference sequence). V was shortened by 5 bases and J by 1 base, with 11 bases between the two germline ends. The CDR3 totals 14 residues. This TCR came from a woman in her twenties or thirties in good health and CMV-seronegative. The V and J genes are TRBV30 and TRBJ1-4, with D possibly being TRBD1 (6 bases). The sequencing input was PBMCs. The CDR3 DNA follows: TGTGCCTGGGGGGGCTGGGGAACTAATGAAAAACTGTTTTTT. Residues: CAWGGWGTNEKLFF. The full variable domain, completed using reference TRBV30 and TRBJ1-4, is SQTIHQWPATLVQPVGSPLSLECTVEGTSNPNLYWYRQAAGRGLQLLFYSVGIGQISSEVPQNLSASRPQDRQFILSSKKLLLSDSGFYLCAWGGWGTNEKLFFGSGTQLSVL.